This T cell receptor beta chain originates from a study of shared clonotypes between healthy human individuals. A note on this clone: The target antigen is unknown.

CD45RO-negative, CCR7-positively selected cells formed the naive CD8 fraction, excluding terminally differentiated effector memory CD45RA+ cells. Data came from immunoSEQ multiplex PCR; TCRdb stores just in-frame clones and leaves some out. Of about 2 million clones in the sample, about 95% were seen once. Study results and caveats: Rarefaction demonstrated incomplete sorted-subset sequencing despite large depth. Tissues were not sampled, only blood, and their repertoires likely differ. Clonotypes shared by all four donors outscored non-shared clonotypes in generation probability.

CDR3 length: 17 amino acids. Germline assignment: CDR1 SGHRS and CDR2 YFSETQ. Trimming cost V 5 bases and J 7 bases, with 26 bases left between them. The clonotype comes from a young man in good health. The chain employs TRBV5-1 and TRBJ2-3, with TRBD2 as a possible D gene (5 bases). The sample comprised naive CD8+ T cells sorted from blood. DNA for the CDR3: TGCGCCAGCAGTAATGAGGGCTACCTGGGTACGGAGTATACGCAGTATTTT. Encoded protein: CASSNEGYLGTEYTQYF.